The present T cell receptor (beta chain) was sequenced within a study of T-cell memory formation after mild COVID-19. V was clipped by 2 bases and J by 10 bases, with 11 bases between them. The CDR3 totals 13 residues. Study findings and constraints: Contracting clones from day 15 to 85 showed balanced CD4/CD8; later expanders favored CD4+. CD4+ clones that contracted lay mainly in CM and EM; CD8+ ones lay in EMRA.

TCRdb reprocessed the 5' RACE reads via MiXCR and lists one record per CDR3 protein. The table shows approximately 300,000 distinct CDR3 sequences, with about 15% occurring only once. Concerning this clonotype: Its cognate antigen is unknown.

Input material: PBMCs or a T cell subset sorted from them (not recorded which). This TCR came from a man between 18 and 29 years old who had mild COVID-19 (a few samples of this study predate the infection). Cell type and time point are not known. The chain joins TRBV12-3 or TRBV12-4 to TRBJ2-2; D unclear. DNA for the CDR3: TGTGCCAGCAGTTTAAGGATTGGGTTGGAGCTGTTTTTT. This codes for CASSLRIGLELFF.